Following are 26 T cell receptor beta chains from one sample sequenced in a study of tumor-infiltrating lymphocytes in oesophageal squamous cell carcinoma. MiXCR, run by TCRdb on the PCR reads, gives a single entry per CDR3 protein. The sample lists tens of thousands of distinct CDR3 sequences, over 30% seen once, with over 15% in the top ten. Material: esophageal tumor tissue. Receptor source: a female donor with esophageal squamous cell carcinoma.

This rearrangement joins TRBV5-3 to TRBJ2-5, with D perhaps assigned TRBD1 or TRBD2 (5 bases each). The J call may not be correct, given that the DNA end is closer to TRBJ2-1. TRBV5-3 is an open reading frame, and its role is uncertain. This CDR3 has 15 residues. DNA for the CDR3: TGTGCCAGCAGGACCGACAGAGGGAGCTACAATGAGCAGTTCTTC. This codes for CASRTDRGSYNEQFF.

For this clonotype: The junction departs from the called germline gene at one end, perhaps through a read error. The chain carries TRBV7-6 and TRBJ2-1; D could derive from TRBD1 or TRBD2 (5 bases each). The CDR3 has 13 residues. CDR1 SGHVS and CDR2 FNYEAQ come from the germline V gene. CDR3 region: CASSLGRGDEQFF. The DNA for the CDR3 is TGTGCTAGCAGCCTTGGGCGAGGGGATGAGCAGTTCTTC. The variable domain in full, completed from reference TRBV7-6 and TRBJ2-1, reads GAGVSQSPRYKVTKRGQDVALRCDPISGHVSLYWYRQALGQGPEFLTYFNYEAQQDKSGLPNDRFSAERPEGSISTLTIQRTEQRDSAMYRCASSLGRGDEQFFGPGTRLTVL.

This clonotype ranks as medium-sized. This rearrangement joins TRBV7-9 to TRBJ1-1; D gene uncertain. Germline V gives CDR1 SEHNR, CDR2 FQNEAQ (reference sequence). The CDR3 is made up of 13 amino acids. Trimming removed 3 bases at V and 5 bases at J, with 10 bases between. The chain's CDR3 is CASSLWEGTEAFF. The CDR3, as DNA: TGTGCCAGCAGCTTGTGGGAGGGAACTGAAGCTTTCTTT.

The chain employs TRBV5-4 and TRBJ2-7; D is perhaps TRBD2 (7 bases). V shed 6 bases and J shed 5 bases, with 21 bases lying between them. Germline V gene lookup returns CDR1 SGHNT and CDR2 YYREEE (reference sequence). This CDR3 spans 15 amino acids. CDR3 sequence reads: CASIKREGGEDEQYF. In DNA form, the CDR3 reads TGTGCCAGCATCAAGAGGGAGGGGGGAGAGGACGAGCAGTACTTC.

This chain connects TRBV6-1 to TRBJ2-3; 9 bases are shared with TRBD1. Germline trimming cut 6 bases from V and 4 bases from J; bases unmatched to any gene: 2. Germline V gene sequence: CDR1 MNHNS, CDR2 SASEGT. The CDR3 consists of 13 residues. The CDR3 loop is CASRTGGSDTQYF. CDR3 bases: TGTGCCAGCAGGACAGGGGGGTCAGATACGCAGTATTTT.

This sequence joins TRBV7-2 and TRBJ2-5; tentatively, D is TRBD1 or TRBD2 (5 bases each). Germline V gene sequence: CDR1 SGHTA, CDR2 FQGNSA. Trimming took 6 bases from V and 3 from J, leaving 17 bases between them. The CDR3 totals 15 residues. CDR3 DNA: TGTGCCAGCAGTCTCGGGGCAGGCAATAAAGAGACCCAGTACTTC. It codes for CASSLGAGNKETQYF.

This clonotype was seen at least ten times. The chain couples TRBV28 to TRBJ1-4, with 7 bases fitting TRBD1. The J segment lost 8 bases and the V segment lost 5 bases, leaving 11 bases of the junction unmatched. The CDR3 loop spans 15 amino acids. Germline V gives CDR1 MDHEN, CDR2 SYDVKM. The DNA for the CDR3 is TGTGCCAGCAGTACCCGACAGGGAATGGAAGAAAAACTGTTTTTT. Encoded protein: CASSTRQGMEEKLFF.

This clonotype was observed many times. The CDR3 nucleotides are TGTGCCAGCAGTTTCTTACAGGGCAATGAGCAGTTCTTC. Amino acids: CASSFLQGNEQFF. The chain recombines TRBV28 with TRBJ2-1, with a tentative D call TRBD1 (6 bases). This CDR3 contains 13 residues. V lost 3 bases, J lost 6 bases, and 9 bases lay in between. Germline V gene data show CDR1 as MDHEN and CDR2 as SYDVKM.

This sequence joins TRBV7-8 and TRBJ2-2; the D gene is possibly TRBD1 (6 bases). Germline V CDR1 and CDR2: SGHVS, FQNEAQ. The CDR3 is 14 residues long. V gave up 0 bases and J gave up 5 bases, with 7 bases separating them. The DNA of the CDR3 is TGTGCCAGCAGCTTAGCGCAGGGGACCGGGGAGCTGTTTTTT. This encodes CASSLAQGTGELFF.

This clonotype has just a few counts. This chain links TRBV10-2 with TRBJ2-4, with no clear D. The J call may be mistaken, given a closer DNA end match to TRBJ2-7. The germline V gene encodes CDR1 WSHSY and CDR2 SAAADI. The CDR3 length is 16 residues. CDR3 loop: CASSEPLLEYPYEQYF. The CDR3 DNA is TGCGCCAGCAGTGAGCCCCTCTTAGAGTATCCCTACGAGCAGTACTTC.

In its sample, this clonotype was seen many times. The gene calls are TRBV6-1 and TRBJ1-5; weak D call: TRBD1 (5 bases). Trimming took 6 bases from V and 3 from J, leaving 12 bases between them. Germline V gene sequence: CDR1 MNHNS, CDR2 SASEGT. This CDR3 spans 14 amino acids. The CDR3 region is CASSRGHSNQPQHF. Here the CDR3 DNA reads TGTGCCAGCAGCCGAGGACACTCCAATCAGCCCCAGCATTTT.

By its share, this clonotype is medium-sized. This rearrangement joins TRBV11-2 to TRBJ1-1; D call uncertain. V lost 3 bases and J lost 1, with 9 bases in between. The germline CDR1 and CDR2 sequences are SGHAT and FQNNGV. The CDR3 spans 14 residues. Here the CDR3 DNA reads TGTGCCAGCAGCTTTTCGGGATCGAACACTGAAGCTTTCTTT. This gives the protein CASSFSGSNTEAFF.

Turning to this clonotype: The conserved closing phenylalanine or tryptophan is absent in this CDR3, likely reflecting a read error. The limits of the CDR3 on the DNA are not certain, so only TCRdb's listed CDR3 is given. The chain's CDR3 is CASRSGQGVNSPLHFGN. V gene TRBV7-6 combines with J gene TRBJ2-7; TRBD1 was called by the table and not checked on the DNA. The CDR3 has 17 residues if both end residues are counted. The germline V gene encodes CDR1 SGHVS and CDR2 FNYEAQ.

This clonotype was found many times. The J gene is TRBJ1-1, the V gene TRBV6-6; tentative D call: TRBD1 (5 bases). The CDR3 loop spans 13 amino acids. V lost 0 bases, J lost 6 bases, and 8 bases lay in between. Looked up from germline, CDR1 is MNHNY and CDR2 is SVGAGI (reference sequence). CDR3 residues: CASSYSKGSEAFF. The DNA for the CDR3 is TGTGCCAGCAGTTACTCCAAGGGGTCTGAAGCTTTCTTT.

This clonotype was found a few times. The V gene is TRBV6-1, the J gene TRBJ2-7; 8 bases agree with TRBD1. The CDR3 runs 15 residues. Per the germline V gene, CDR1 is MNHNS and CDR2 is SASEGT. The J segment lost 3 bases and the V segment lost 0 bases, leaving 4 bases of the junction unmatched. The DNA for the CDR3 is TGTGCCAGCAGTGAAGCCAGGGGGCGCAACTACGAGCAGTACTTC. As protein: CASSEARGRNYEQYF.

The genes are TRBV28 and TRBJ2-2; 8 nucleotides match TRBD2. J lost 4 bases, V lost 6 bases, and 7 bases had no gene match. CDR3 length: 15 amino acids. Germline CDR1 is MDHEN and CDR2 is SYDVKM. CDR3 DNA: TGTGCCAGCAGCCGGGGGGGGGCGGGCACCGGGGAGCTGTTTTTT. This codes for CASSRGGAGTGELFF.

This clonotype was counted a few times. Just one base apart from a much larger clone, this may be a read error. V gene TRBV6-1 combines with J gene TRBJ2-1; D might be TRBD1 (8 bases). This CDR3 has 14 amino acids. Trimming removed 8 bases from V and 10 bases from J, with 21 bases in between. Germline assignment: CDR1 MNHNS and CDR2 SASEGT. This CDR3 is CASHRGAGDYEQFF. The CDR3 DNA sequence: TGTGCCAGCCACAGGGGGGCAGGGGACTACGAGCAGTTCTTC.

In its sample, this clonotype ranks as medium-sized (0.01 to 0.1%). The chain joins TRBV7-9 to TRBJ1-2; D ambiguous. The CDR3 sequence is 15 residues long. Germline-derived CDR1 and CDR2 are SEHNR and FQNEAQ (reference sequence). The germline V and J ends were trimmed by 5 bases and 7 bases, with 20 bases remaining between them. The CDR3 DNA follows: TGTGCCAGCAGCCGTAGCGGTCCGCAGGCTAGTGGCTACACCTTC. This gives the protein CASSRSGPQASGYTF.

Regarding this clonotype: The conserved phenylalanine or tryptophan is not found at the CDR3 terminus, so this likely reflects a read error. Because the CDR3's place on the DNA is in doubt, the DNA is left out and the CDR3 is given as listed by TCRdb. The V gene is TRBV7-3, the J gene TRBJ2-7. Both ends counted, the CDR3 spans 17 residues. Germline CDR1 SGHTA, CDR2 FQGTGA. The CDR3: CASSPQGASKDGYTFGS.

A note on this clonotype: The conserved closing phenylalanine or tryptophan is absent in this CDR3, likely reflecting a read error. This sequence joins TRBV18 and TRBJ1-6; D is undetermined. V was pared by 3 bases and J by 14 bases, with 17 bases between. Germline V lookup: CDR1 KGHSH, CDR2 LQKENI. CDR3 length equals 14 residues. The CDR3 loop reads CASSPQMSEEALHS. The CDR3 nucleotides read TGTGCCAGCTCACCTCAGATGAGTGAGGAGGCCCTCCACTCT.

This rearrangement joins TRBV5-6 to TRBJ2-7; perhaps D is TRBD1 or TRBD2 (5 bases each). The tail of the sequence fits TRBJ2-1 better, so the J call may be wrong. The germline V gene has CDR1 SGHDT and CDR2 YYEEEE. The length of the CDR3 is 13 residues. This CDR3 is CASSWGRTGEQFF. As DNA, the CDR3 is TGTGCCAGCAGCTGGGGACGAACAGGTGAGCAGTTCTTC.

Worth noting for this clonotype: At one end, the junction sequence differs from germline, possibly due to a read error. The chain joins TRBV2 to TRBJ1-1, with a weak D call TRBD1 (6 bases). The CDR3 covers 13 residues. Germline CDR1 SNHLY, CDR2 FYNNEI. CDR3 nucleotides: TGTGTCAGCAGTGAAGCACAGGGAGCTGAAGCTTTCTTT. It translates to CVSSEAQGAEAFF.

Concerning this clonotype: At one end the junction does not follow the germline gene, possibly because of a read error. This chain connects TRBV4-1 to TRBJ2-2, with TRBD2 matching 8 bases. Germline CDR1 MGHRA, CDR2 YSYEKL. The CDR3 loop spans 15 amino acids. The CDR3 sequence is CASSRETSGLYEQFF. DNA of the CDR3: TGCGCCAGCAGCCGAGAAACTAGCGGACTCTACGAGCAGTTTTTT.

About this clonotype: No conserved phenylalanine or tryptophan is present at the end of the CDR3, so a read error is the likely explanation. The DNA is left out, because the CDR3 cannot be placed on it with certainty; the CDR3 is given as TCRdb lists it. The chain employs TRBV11-2 and TRBJ2-1; the D segment call TRBD1 is taken from the table without a DNA check. Termini included, the CDR3 measures 16 amino acids. CDR1 is SGHAT, CDR2 FQNNGV, per germline. CDR3 loop: CASSSGQGHYEQYFGS.

J is TRBJ2-5 and V is TRBV7-2, with 15 positions matching TRBD2. The J call is doubtful: the DNA matches TRBJ2-1 better. Germline-derived CDR1 and CDR2 are SGHTA and FQGNSA. This CDR3 has 15 amino acids. This CDR3 is CASRSPGLAGGIQFF. CDR3 DNA sequence: TGTGCCAGCAGGTCACCGGGACTAGCGGGAGGAATACAGTTCTTC.

The J gene is TRBJ2-5, the V gene TRBV12-3 or TRBV12-4, with TRBD2 matching over 12 bases. J was trimmed by 5 bases and V by 6 bases; bases with no gene match: 7. The CDR3 has 15 residues. The CDR3: CASSAGLAGWETQYF. The CDR3 region has the DNA TGTGCCAGCAGCGCTGGACTAGCGGGATGGGAGACCCAGTACTTC.